Each of the 9 T cell receptor beta chains below was sequenced from the same sample in a study of blood T cell repertoires in COVID-19. Profiled with immunoSEQ multiplex PCR; TCRdb holds only in-frame clones, not every one. This sample yields fewer than 75,000 clones, of which over 70% are seen a single time; more than 7.5% belongs to the top ten. The material sequenced was peripheral blood. These receptors were collected from a man aged 45 to 65 with active COVID-19.

This rearrangement joins TRBV12-3 or TRBV12-4 to TRBJ2-3; unclear D gene. The V gene lost 3 bases and the J gene lost 10 bases, with 11 bases spanning the gap. The length of the CDR3 is 12 residues. The CDR3 protein is CASSFRPVAQYF. The CDR3 nucleotides read TGTGCCAGCAGTTTCAGGCCAGTCGCGCAGTATTTT.

The genes are TRBV18 and TRBJ2-1, with 9 bases matching TRBD2. Per the germline V gene, CDR1 is KGHSH and CDR2 is LQKENI. With V trimmed by 1 base and J by 11 bases, 12 bases remained unmatched. The CDR3 spans 16 residues. The CDR3 loop is CASSPLAASGTNKQFF. The CDR3, as DNA: TGTGCCAGCTCACCACTAGCTGCTAGCGGGACGAATAAGCAGTTCTTC.

The J gene is TRBJ2-3, the V gene TRBV11-3, with TRBD2 matching over 8 bases. The CDR3 is 12 residues long. Germline V CDR1 and CDR2: SGHNT, YENEEA. V was clipped by 5 bases and J by 13 bases; unmatched bases: 8. The chain's CDR3 is CASSRSGTRKYF. CDR3 coding DNA: TGTGCCAGCAGCCGTTCCGGGACTAGAAAGTATTTT.

DNA for the CDR3: TGTGCCAGCAGCTTACTCGGGACAGGGGTAGATACGCAGTATTTT. Translating it yields CASSLLGTGVDTQYF. The chain joins TRBV6-5 to TRBJ2-3, with TRBD1 matching 10 bases. The ends lost 6 bases at V and 5 bases at J; junction bases unmatched: 8. Per germline, CDR1 MNHEY and CDR2 SVGAGI. CDR3 length: 15 amino acids.

A single count supports this clone. CDR3 loop: CASRLAGDSYEQYF. CDR3 coding DNA: TGTGCCAGCAGATTGGCAGGGGACTCCTACGAGCAGTACTTC. The chain joins TRBV6-5 to TRBJ2-7; perhaps TRBD1 as D (6 bases). This CDR3 spans 14 amino acids. The germline V gene encodes CDR1 MNHEY and CDR2 SVGAGI. V was trimmed by 6 bases and J by 0 bases, leaving 12 bases between them.

The V and J genes are TRBV9 and TRBJ2-5; 8 positions match TRBD2. With 0 bases clipped from V and 9 bases from J, the junction kept 7 bases outside the gene matches. The CDR3 runs to 14 residues. CDR1 is SGDLS, CDR2 YYNGEE, per germline. The CDR3 DNA follows: TGTGCCAGCAGCGTAGCGGGGGGGACGCAGTCCCAGTACTTC. Amino acid sequence: CASSVAGGTQSQYF.

This clone was seen just once. CDR3 loop: CASSELGAGGRNEQFF. CDR3 bases: TGTGCCAGCAGCGAGCTCGGAGCGGGGGGGCGGAATGAGCAGTTCTTC. The chain employs TRBV5-6 and TRBJ2-1; 10 positions match TRBD2. This CDR3 is 16 amino acids long. Germline CDR1 reads SGHDT; CDR2 reads YYEEEE. The V gene end was trimmed by 4 bases and the J gene end by 7 bases; junction bases not matched to a gene: 11.

The chain uses TRBV28 and TRBJ2-7, with a possible D match to TRBD2 (5 bases). Trimming left V 8 bases short and J 4 bases short, with 12 bases between. The CDR3 contains 12 residues. Germline assignment: CDR1 MDHEN and CDR2 SYDVKM. CDR3 bases: TGTGCCAGCGGAAGAGGGTCGTACGAGCAGTACTTC. This encodes CASGRGSYEQYF.

The rearrangement links TRBV6-2 or TRBV6-3 to TRBJ2-2; a possible D gene is TRBD2 (5 bases). Between the trimmed V and J ends, which lost 5 bases and 5 bases, there was a span of 15 bases. Germline V lookup: CDR1 MNHEY, CDR2 SVGEGT. This CDR3 contains 15 residues. CDR3 DNA sequence: TGTGCCAGCAGTGTCCGAGGACTCACGACCGGGGAGCTGTTTTTT. Translated, it gives CASSVRGLTTGELFF.